The 28 T cell receptor beta chains given below trace back to one sample, sequenced in a study of blood T cells in healthy people across ages. A second roughly 6 to 12 cycle PCR used barcoded and J-beta primers. TCRdb independently ran MiXCR on the 5' RACE reads; one entry per CDR3 protein. The data show more than 900,000 distinct CDR3 sequences, 20% to 25% seen once. In addition, the sample was reused for a study of T cells of mothers and their children.

The specimen sequenced was blood. These TCRs come from a girl aged 2-9 years in good health.

This clonotype came up a few times. The chain employs TRBV6-5 and TRBJ2-7, with D perhaps matching TRBD2 (6 bases). The CDR3 is made up of 13 amino acids. Germline CDR1 is MNHEY and CDR2 is SVGAGI. Trimming shortened V by 8 bases and J by 1 base, and 12 bases separated the two germline ends. CDR3 in DNA: TGTGCCAGCGGAGGGACTGCTTCCTACGAGCAGTACTTC. Amino acid sequence: CASGGTASYEQYF.

This clonotype was seen only a few times. The chain has TRBV19 and TRBJ2-7; TRBD1 or TRBD2 may be the D gene (5 bases each). V was clipped by 4 bases and J by 4 bases, with 14 bases between them. Germline assignment: CDR1 LNHDA and CDR2 SQIVND (reference sequence). CDR3 length equals 14 residues. DNA of the CDR3: TGTGCCAGTAGTACGTTTGGGGGAACTTACGAGCAGTACTTC. It is translated as CASSTFGGTYEQYF. Looking up the rest from reference TRBV19 and TRBJ2-7 gives the full variable domain: DGGITQSPKYLFRKEGQNVTLSCEQNLNHDAMYWYRQDPGQGLRLIYYSQIVNDFQKGDIAEGYSVSREKKESFPLTVTSAQKNPTAFYLCASSTFGGTYEQYFGPGTRLTVT.

The chain joins TRBV7-9 to TRBJ1-5; D ambiguous. The CDR3 is made up of 12 amino acids. V lost 5 bases and J lost 5, with 7 bases in between. Looked up from germline, CDR1 is SEHNR and CDR2 is FQNEAQ (reference sequence). In DNA form, the CDR3 reads TGTGCCAGCAGCACCTCAGATCAGCCCCAGCATTTT. Its translation is CASSTSDQPQHF.

This clonotype was detected a few times. The chain carries TRBV9 and TRBJ1-5, with a tentative D call TRBD1 (5 bases). V lost 0 bases and J 9 bases, leaving 19 bases between the germline ends. Germline CDR1 is SGDLS and CDR2 is YYNGEE. CDR3 length: 16 residues. The CDR3 here is CASSVGLRVKWVPQHF. In nucleotides, the CDR3 is TGTGCCAGCAGCGTAGGTCTCAGGGTGAAGTGGGTGCCCCAGCATTTT.

DNA of the CDR3: TGTGCCAGCAGCTTATGGTCAGGTCGTTTCTACGAGCAGTACTTC. As protein: CASSLWSGRFYEQYF. The J gene is TRBJ2-7, the V gene TRBV11-2; D gene unclear. The V end was cut by 2 bases, the J end by 3 bases, with 14 bases between. Germline CDR1 is SGHAT and CDR2 is FQNNGV. The CDR3 spans 15 residues.

The chain joins TRBV10-3 to TRBJ1-3; D not resolved. CDR3 size: 13 residues. V lost 3 bases and J lost 4, with 7 bases in between. Germline-derived CDR1 and CDR2 are ENHRY and SYGVKD. The CDR3 loop is CAISDGAGNTIYF. The CDR3 coding sequence is TGTGCCATCAGTGATGGAGCCGGAAACACCATATATTTT.

This clonotype has more than one count but fewer than ten. Sequence at one end of the junction differs from germline and may be a read error. The chain recombines TRBV7-7 with TRBJ2-7; D tentatively reads TRBD1 or TRBD2 (5 bases each). Germline V CDR1 and CDR2: SSHAT, FNYEAQ (reference sequence). The CDR3 length is 15 residues. CDR3 protein: CASSRGTDTVYEQYF. The CDR3 DNA reads TGTGCTAGCAGCCGTGGGACGGACACTGTCTACGAGCAGTACTTC.

This clonotype was counted only a few times. V and J are TRBV27 and TRBJ2-1, with 10 bases that match TRBD2. The germline V gene encodes CDR1 MNHEY and CDR2 SMNVEV (reference sequence). V gave up 3 bases and J gave up 4 bases; unmatched junction bases: 12. The CDR3 extends over 18 amino acids. The CDR3 DNA sequence: TGTGCCAGCAGTTTGCGGGTCTTGCTAGCGGGGGTTTACAATGAGCAGTTCTTC. Translating it yields CASSLRVLLAGVYNEQFF.

This clonotype turned up a few times. In DNA, the CDR3 is TGTGCCACCGAAGGTACCGCGGGTGAGACCCAGTACTTC. It specifies CATEGTAGETQYF. V usage is TRBV28 and J usage is TRBJ2-1; possible D gene TRBD2, 5 bases. The DNA end is a closer match to TRBJ2-5, so the J assignment may be wrong. This CDR3 has 13 residues. Germline-derived CDR1 and CDR2 are MDHEN and SYDVKM.

In this sample, this clonotype turned up a few times. The V gene is TRBV5-1, the J gene TRBJ1-1; D unresolved. Germline loops: CDR1 SGHRS, CDR2 YFSETQ. The germline V and J ends were trimmed by 4 bases and 1 base, with 11 bases remaining between them. The CDR3 sequence is 14 residues long. The CDR3 protein is CASSRAPSNTEAFF. DNA of the CDR3: TGCGCCAGCAGCCGAGCACCCTCGAACACTGAAGCTTTCTTT.

The chain employs TRBV2 and TRBJ2-5; TRBD2 is a possible D gene (5 bases). TRBJ2-7 matches the DNA end more closely, so the J call is doubtful. The CDR3 runs to 11 residues. Germline CDR1 is SNHLY and CDR2 is FYNNEI. The CDR3: CASDYSYEQYF. The CDR3, as DNA: TGTGCCAGCGACTACTCCTACGAGCAGTACTTC.

The gene calls are TRBV9 and TRBJ1-2; D not certain. V lost 9 bases, J lost 2 bases, and 14 bases lay in between. Germline CDR1 is SGDLS and CDR2 is YYNGEE. CDR3 length equals 13 residues. The CDR3 is CATKSHVNYGYTF. CDR3 bases: TGTGCCACCAAGTCCCACGTGAACTATGGCTACACCTTC.

This clonotype was observed a few times. V and J are TRBV27 and TRBJ1-1, with no clear D. Germline V lookup: CDR1 MNHEY, CDR2 SMNVEV (reference sequence). CDR3 size: 15 residues. V lost 5 bases and J lost 0, with 13 bases in between. CDR3 loop: CASSPLGSMNTEAFF. The CDR3 DNA reads as TGTGCCAGCAGTCCCCTGGGGTCGATGAACACTGAAGCTTTCTTT.

The chain joins TRBV29-1 to TRBJ2-7; 8 positions agree with TRBD2. Germline V gene sequence: CDR1 SQVTM, CDR2 ANQGSEA. With 5 bases clipped from V and 6 bases from J, the junction kept 12 bases outside the gene matches. The CDR3 extends over 14 amino acids. CDR3 in amino acids: CSVSERTSQGEQYF. CDR3 DNA sequence: TGCAGCGTTAGCGAGAGGACTAGCCAAGGCGAGCAGTACTTC.

This clonotype was recorded a few times. V is TRBV28 and J is TRBJ2-5, with 7 nucleotides matching TRBD2. The DNA end is a closer match to TRBJ2-1, so the J assignment may be wrong. CDR3 length: 14 amino acids. Germline V gives CDR1 MDHEN, CDR2 SYDVKM. The CDR3 DNA sequence: TGTGCCAGCAGCCCGGGACTACCAGGCACCGAGCAGTTCTTC. This encodes CASSPGLPGTEQFF.

This clonotype was seen repeatedly, ten times or more. J is TRBJ1-1 and V is TRBV6-5; D not certain. The ends were cut back, 6 bases at V and 1 base at J, with 6 bases in the middle. Germline V gene data show CDR1 as MNHEY and CDR2 as SVGAGI. The CDR3 is 12 residues long. The CDR3, as DNA: TGTGCCAGCAGACGACAGAACACTGAAGCTTTCTTT. Amino acid sequence: CASRRQNTEAFF.

This clonotype was counted only a few times. This sequence joins TRBV15 and TRBJ2-3; TRBD1 matches 10 bases. This CDR3 contains 16 residues. Germline V lookup: CDR1 LNHNV, CDR2 YYDKDF (reference sequence). Losses at the gene ends were 2 bases for V and 3 bases for J; bases not matched to a gene: 5. DNA of the CDR3: TGTGCCACCAGCAGAATACCGGGACAGGGGACAGATACGCAGTATTTT. The encoded protein is CATSRIPGQGTDTQYF.

The sample holds a few counts of this clonotype. J is TRBJ1-2 and V is TRBV12-3 or TRBV12-4; D may be TRBD1 (5 bases). V gave up 2 bases and J gave up 7 bases, with 11 bases separating them. The CDR3 covers 13 residues. This CDR3 is CASSLPAQGGYTF. The CDR3 DNA follows: TGTGCCAGCAGTTTACCAGCCCAGGGTGGCTACACCTTC.

V and J are TRBV4-1 and TRBJ1-1, with D possibly TRBD1 on 6 matching bases. The CDR3 is 15 residues long. Trimming cost V 3 bases and J 5 bases, with 16 bases left between them. Germline V gene sequence: CDR1 MGHRA, CDR2 YSYEKL. CDR3 sequence reads: CASSQMDRRDTEAFF. CDR3 nucleotides: TGCGCCAGCAGCCAGATGGACAGAAGGGATACTGAAGCTTTCTTT.

This clonotype was counted between two and nine times. The chain has TRBV27 and TRBJ2-3; a weak D match, TRBD2 (5 bases). CDR1 is MNHEY, CDR2 SMNVEV, per germline (reference sequence). Between the trimmed V and J ends, which lost 8 bases and 4 bases, there was a span of 7 bases. This CDR3 is 11 amino acids long. The CDR3 is CASEGPDTQYF. The CDR3 nucleotides read TGTGCCAGCGAGGGTCCAGATACGCAGTATTTT.

This clonotype occurred a few times. This sequence joins TRBV28 and TRBJ2-6, with D hard to call. The CDR3 contains 13 residues. The V gene lost 8 bases and the J gene lost 0 bases, with 5 bases spanning the gap. Per the germline V gene, CDR1 is MDHEN and CDR2 is SYDVKM. The CDR3 sequence is CASALSGANVLTF. The DNA of the CDR3 is TGTGCCAGCGCCCTCTCTGGGGCCAACGTCCTGACTTTC.

This clonotype was seen a few times. The V and J genes are TRBV6-5 and TRBJ2-2; D may be TRBD1 (6 bases). The germline V gene encodes CDR1 MNHEY and CDR2 SVGAGI. This CDR3 has 14 residues. V lost 2 bases to trimming and J lost 7 bases, with 11 bases between them. CDR3 nucleotides: TGTGCCAGCAGTTACCAAACAGGGTACGGGGAGCTGTTTTTT. Amino acid sequence: CASSYQTGYGELFF.

This clonotype has just a few counts. J is TRBJ2-4 and V is TRBV29-1; tentatively, D is TRBD2 (6 bases). The CDR3 totals 12 residues. Trimming took off 6 bases at V and 0 bases at J, with 6 bases between the two ends. Germline assignment: CDR1 SQVTM and CDR2 ANQGSEA. The CDR3 loop is CSVEGAKNIQYF. CDR3 sequence (DNA): TGCAGCGTGGAGGGAGCCAAAAACATTCAGTACTTC.

In its sample, this clonotype was seen a few times. The rearrangement joins TRBV2 to TRBJ2-6; 7 bases are a match to TRBD1. CDR3 length equals 15 residues. The germline V gene has CDR1 SNHLY and CDR2 FYNNEI. V lost 3 bases and J lost 3; bases outside the gene matches: 2. The CDR3 DNA is TGTGCCAGCAGTGATAGGGGGCTTGGGGCCAACGTCCTGACTTTC. It yields the protein CASSDRGLGANVLTF.

The sample holds a few counts of this clonotype. Its ends do not fully match the called genes, so a read error is possible. This chain connects TRBV7-9 to TRBJ2-1; 9 positions agree with TRBD1. Looked up from germline, CDR1 is SEHNR and CDR2 is FQNEAQ (reference sequence). CDR3 length equals 15 residues. Here the CDR3 DNA reads TGTGCCGGCAGCTTAGTGGGACAGGGTCCCAATGAGCAGTTCTTC. It specifies CAGSLVGQGPNEQFF.

V gene TRBV20-1 combines with J gene TRBJ1-2, with 7 bases aligning to TRBD1. CDR1 and CDR2 from the germline V gene are DFQATT and SNEGSKA (reference sequence). The ends lost 6 bases at V and 8 bases at J; junction bases unmatched: 9. The CDR3 covers 12 residues. The CDR3 protein is CSADRQGLGYTF. CDR3 sequence (DNA): TGCAGTGCGGACCGACAGGGCTTGGGCTACACCTTC.

The rearrangement joins TRBV9 to TRBJ2-1; the D call may be TRBD1 or TRBD2 (5 bases each). Germline V lookup: CDR1 SGDLS, CDR2 YYNGEE. V was trimmed by 1 base and J by 7 bases, leaving 9 bases between them. The CDR3 loop spans 13 amino acids. The CDR3 sequence: CASSVSGANEQFF. The DNA of the CDR3 is TGTGCCAGCAGCGTATCCGGGGCGAATGAGCAGTTCTTC.

CDR3 in DNA: TGCGCCAGCAGCCCTGGTGGCGGGAGACCAGATACGCAGTATTTT. Translated, it gives CASSPGGGRPDTQYF. The chain is built from TRBV5-1 and TRBJ2-3, with 7 bases aligning to TRBD2. The J segment lost 4 bases and the V segment lost 4 bases, leaving 9 bases of the junction unmatched. Germline loops: CDR1 SGHRS, CDR2 YFSETQ. The CDR3 runs to 15 residues.